The 26 T cell receptor beta chains below were found in one sample sequenced in a study of blood T cell repertoires in COVID-19. Measured with immunoSEQ multiplex PCR; TCRdb has only the in-frame clones, and not every one. Of about 240,000 clones detected, around 82% appear once; the ten largest clones hold 4.7%. Sequences were obtained from peripheral blood. The origin of the receptors is a woman in her seventies with acute or convalescent COVID-19.

The chain joins TRBV6-5 to TRBJ1-2; tentative D call: TRBD1 (6 bases). CDR1 MNHEY and CDR2 SVGAGI come from the germline V gene. V dropped 6 bases and J dropped 9 bases, with 14 bases sitting between them. The CDR3 is 12 residues long. DNA for the CDR3: TGTGCCAGCAGCCGACTCCAGGGGAGCTACACCTTC. Protein product: CASSRLQGSYTF.

Written as DNA, the CDR3 is TGTGCCAGCAGTTCCGGGGGGGTCACTGATGGCTACACCTTC. Protein: CASSSGGVTDGYTF. The chain employs TRBV28 and TRBJ1-2, with TRBD1 as a possible D gene (5 bases). CDR3 size: 14 residues. CDR1 and CDR2 from the germline V gene are MDHEN and SYDVKM. Trimming pared 4 bases from V and 6 bases from J, leaving 15 bases between.

This chain uses TRBV18 with TRBJ1-4; TRBD1 aligns across 8 bases. The germline CDR1 and CDR2 sequences are KGHSH and LQKENI. The CDR3 runs 16 residues. J gave up 6 bases and V 1 base, and 7 bases lay outside the gene matches. The CDR3 DNA is TGTGCCAGCTCACCACTTACCGGGACAGGAGATGAAAAACTGTTTTTT. Amino acid sequence: CASSPLTGTGDEKLFF.

This chain connects TRBV18 to TRBJ2-1; 8 positions agree with TRBD2. The CDR3 totals 16 residues. Germline V lookup: CDR1 KGHSH, CDR2 LQKENI. V lost 0 bases and J lost 5; bases outside the gene matches: 6. CDR3 region: CASSPPNGGVNNEQFF. In nucleotides, the CDR3 is TGTGCCAGCTCACCACCGAACGGGGGGGTTAACAATGAGCAGTTCTTC.

The rearrangement links TRBV5-1 to TRBJ1-4; 7 bases match TRBD1. The CDR3 totals 14 residues. V lost 4 bases, J lost 4 bases, and 4 bases stayed unmatched. Per germline, CDR1 SGHRS and CDR2 YFSETQ. This chain's CDR3 is CASSADRVNEKLFF. The DNA for the CDR3 is TGCGCCAGCAGCGCAGACAGGGTTAATGAAAAACTGTTTTTT.

The chain has TRBV30 and TRBJ1-2; 8 bases are shared with TRBD1. The germline V gene encodes CDR1 GTSNPN and CDR2 SVGIG (reference sequence). V shed 3 bases, J shed 9 bases, and the junction held 18 bases outside the gene matches. The CDR3 consists of 16 residues. The DNA for the CDR3 is TGTGCCTGGAGCCCGATTGGCGCAGGGGGCCGGGGAAGCTACACCTTC. Its translation is CAWSPIGAGGRGSYTF. Filled out from reference TRBV30 and TRBJ1-2, the complete variable domain reads SQTIHQWPATLVQPVGSPLSLECTVEGTSNPNLYWYRQAAGRGLQLLFYSVGIGQISSEVPQNLSASRPQDRQFILSSKKLLLSDSGFYLCAWSPIGAGGRGSYTFGSGTRLTVV.

This chain links TRBV5-1 with TRBJ2-3; the D gene is possibly TRBD2 (5 bases). V was trimmed by 0 bases and J by 1 base, leaving 12 bases between them. The CDR3 is 16 residues long. Germline CDR1 is SGHRS and CDR2 is YFSETQ. The CDR3 sequence is CASSLAGFVGTDTQYF. CDR3 nucleotides: TGCGCCAGCAGCTTGGCGGGGTTCGTGGGCACAGATACGCAGTATTTT. The full variable domain, with the rest looked up from reference TRBV5-1 and TRBJ2-3, is KAGVTQTPRYLIKTRGQQVTLSCSPISGHRSVSWYQQTPGQGLQFLFEYFSETQRNKGNFPGRFSGRQFSNSRSEMNVSTLELGDSALYLCASSLAGFVGTDTQYFGPGTRLTVL.

V usage is TRBV7-9 and J usage is TRBJ2-7; TRBD1 aligns across 8 bases. This CDR3 region has 14 residues. After removal of 5 bases from V and 4 bases from J, the junction contained 7 bases not matched to a gene. In germline, CDR1 is SEHNR, CDR2 FQNEAQ (reference sequence). CDR3 sequence: CASSPGTGPYEQYF. CDR3 DNA: TGTGCCAGCAGCCCCGGGACAGGCCCTTACGAGCAGTACTTC.

The rearrangement links TRBV27 to TRBJ2-7; D is possibly TRBD1 (6 bases). Germline CDR1 MNHEY, CDR2 SMNVEV (reference sequence). The CDR3 covers 16 residues. The V end lost 4 bases, the J end lost 5 bases, and 21 bases lay between the germline ends. The CDR3 spells CASSSDRQGQFHEQYF. In nucleotides, the CDR3 is TGTGCCAGCAGTTCAGATCGCCAGGGACAATTCCACGAGCAGTACTTC.

The gene calls are TRBV5-1 and TRBJ1-1; 8 bases are a match to TRBD1. V was pared by 4 bases and J by 0 bases, with 8 bases of the junction left unmatched. Per germline, CDR1 SGHRS and CDR2 YFSETQ. The CDR3 has 16 amino acids. Here the CDR3 reads CASSLRTGQLNTEAFF. DNA of the CDR3: TGCGCCAGCAGCCTGAGGACAGGGCAACTGAACACTGAAGCTTTCTTT.

The chain is built from TRBV5-1 and TRBJ2-1; possible D gene TRBD1, 6 bases. V was clipped by 0 bases and J by 12 bases, with 7 bases between them. CDR3 length: 11 amino acids. Per the germline V gene, CDR1 is SGHRS and CDR2 is YFSETQ. In nucleotides, the CDR3 is TGCGCCAGCAGCTTGGAGGACAGGCAGTTCTTC. This sequence encodes CASSLEDRQFF.

The genes are TRBV10-1 and TRBJ2-7, with D perhaps TRBD1 (6 bases). The CDR3 totals 11 residues. From germline, CDR1 is WNHNN and CDR2 SYGVQD (reference sequence). V lost 8 bases and J lost 3, with 8 bases in between. The CDR3 sequence: CASAGDYEQYF. DNA of the CDR3: TGCGCCAGCGCAGGGGACTACGAGCAGTACTTC.

To note about this clone: The same CDR3 arises from other DNA sequences in this sample as well. V gene TRBV5-1 combines with J gene TRBJ1-2; D perhaps matches TRBD1 (6 bases). Germline loops: CDR1 SGHRS, CDR2 YFSETQ. The V end was cut by 0 bases, the J end by 3 bases, with 12 bases between. CDR3 size: 15 residues. The chain's CDR3 is CASSLATGGDYGYTF. DNA for the CDR3: TGCGCCAGCAGCTTGGCCACGGGGGGCGACTATGGCTACACCTTC.

This clone is a singleton in its sample. One end of the junction varies from germline; a read error may be responsible. The chain carries TRBV30 and TRBJ1-4, with D possibly matching TRBD1 (6 bases). Germline assignment: CDR1 GTSNPN and CDR2 SVGIG (reference sequence). The CDR3 loop spans 12 amino acids. The CDR3 protein is CAWNRVGIELFF. DNA for the CDR3: TGTGCGTGGAACAGGGTAGGGATCGAACTGTTTTTT.

The CDR3 sequence is CASRPQGNTGELFF. Written as DNA, the CDR3 is TGTGCCTCACGGCCACAGGGAAACACCGGGGAGCTGTTTTTT. The chain couples TRBV19 to TRBJ2-2; TRBD1 might be the D (6 bases). V was trimmed by 11 bases and J by 2 bases, leaving 15 bases between them. Germline V CDR1 and CDR2: LNHDA, SQIVND (reference sequence). CDR3 size: 14 residues. The full variable domain, completed using reference TRBV19 and TRBJ2-2, is DGGITQSPKYLFRKEGQNVTLSCEQNLNHDAMYWYRQDPGQGLRLIYYSQIVNDFQKGDIAEGYSVSREKKESFPLTVTSAQKNPTAFYLCASRPQGNTGELFFGEGSRLTVL.

The chain is built from TRBV7-9 and TRBJ2-2; perhaps TRBD1 as D (6 bases). Trimming removed 5 bases at V and 6 bases at J, with 16 bases between. The CDR3 runs 15 residues. The germline gives CDR1 SEHNR, CDR2 FQNEAQ (reference sequence). Here the CDR3 DNA reads TGTGCCAGCAGCACCATCTGGGGGCCGGCCGGGGAGCTGTTTTTT. Amino acid sequence: CASSTIWGPAGELFF.

This sequence joins TRBV19 and TRBJ2-1; 12 nucleotides agree with TRBD2. CDR1 and CDR2 from the germline V gene are LNHDA and SQIVND (reference sequence). This CDR3 has 22 amino acids. V shed 3 bases and J 0 bases; nucleotides not matched to a gene: 18. The CDR3, as DNA: TGTGCCAGTAGTATCACCATAATCGGACTAGCGGGGCCTTTCCGCTCCTACAATGAGCAGTTCTTC. Amino acids: CASSITIIGLAGPFRSYNEQFF.

This clone occurred a few times. The gene calls are TRBV7-9 and TRBJ1-3; no reliable D call. V dropped 3 bases and J dropped 2 bases, with 8 bases sitting between them. Germline values: CDR1 SEHNR, CDR2 FQNEAQ (reference sequence). This CDR3 comprises 14 residues. CDR3 in amino acids: CASSLSTTGNTIYF. In DNA, the CDR3 is TGTGCCAGCAGCTTGAGTACCACTGGAAACACCATATATTTT.

The gene calls are TRBV19 and TRBJ1-2; 8 nucleotides match TRBD1. CDR1 is LNHDA, CDR2 SQIVND, per germline (reference sequence). The CDR3 runs to 17 residues. The junction had 18 bases not matched to a gene; V was cut back by 7 bases and J by 5 bases. The CDR3 DNA sequence: TGTGCCAGTACTATCAGTTCGTGGTCCGGGACAGGTTATGGCTACACCTTC. Residues: CASTISSWSGTGYGYTF.

This sequence joins TRBV19 and TRBJ1-5; D might be TRBD1 (5 bases). Germline V lookup: CDR1 LNHDA, CDR2 SQIVND (reference sequence). The CDR3 covers 16 residues. V lost 8 bases and J 0 bases, leaving 17 bases between the germline ends. The CDR3 DNA is TGTGCCAGTTGTCTGACAGCCAGTCATAGCAATCAGCCCCAGCATTTT. Protein sequence: CASCLTASHSNQPQHF.

The chain's CDR3 is CASSQEPSGTQSSGNTIYF. The CDR3 DNA reads TGTGCCAGCAGCCAAGAGCCCTCCGGGACACAGAGCTCTGGAAACACCATATATTTT. The chain has TRBV4-2 and TRBJ1-3; tentative D call: TRBD1 (6 bases). This CDR3 comprises 19 residues. Germline V lookup: CDR1 LGHNA, CDR2 YNFKEQ. Trimming removed 0 bases at V and 0 bases at J, with 18 bases between.

The CDR3 DNA sequence: TGTGCCAGCAGCTTTGAGGGCTCTGGAAACACCATATATTTT. Its translation is CASSFEGSGNTIYF. V and J are TRBV11-2 and TRBJ1-3, with no clear D. V lost 3 bases to trimming and J lost 0 bases, with 6 bases between them. Per the germline V gene, CDR1 is SGHAT and CDR2 is FQNNGV. The CDR3 extends over 14 amino acids.

A single count supports this clone. The V and J genes are TRBV7-2 and TRBJ2-7; D ambiguous. Germline CDR1 is SGHTA and CDR2 is FQGNSA. This CDR3 has 11 residues. Trimming removed 7 bases from V and 2 bases from J, with 6 bases in between. The CDR3 spells CASTSAYEQYF. CDR3 DNA: TGTGCCAGCACCAGTGCCTACGAGCAGTACTTC.

V is TRBV19 and J is TRBJ2-3, with TRBD2 matching over 8 bases. In germline, CDR1 is LNHDA, CDR2 SQIVND (reference sequence). The CDR3 consists of 14 residues. Germline trimming cut 1 base from V and 9 bases from J; bases unmatched to any gene: 6. The CDR3 loop is CASSIVGSGGTQYF. The CDR3, as DNA: TGTGCCAGTAGTATAGTTGGATCGGGGGGGACGCAGTATTTT. Full variable domain (outside the CDR3, taken from reference TRBV19 and TRBJ2-3): DGGITQSPKYLFRKEGQNVTLSCEQNLNHDAMYWYRQDPGQGLRLIYYSQIVNDFQKGDIAEGYSVSREKKESFPLTVTSAQKNPTAFYLCASSIVGSGGTQYFGPGTRLTVL.

CDR3 in DNA: TGTGCCAGCAGCAGGAATCCCCGGGACATTCAGTACTTC. Its translation: CASSRNPRDIQYF. The chain couples TRBV9 to TRBJ2-4; D gene ambiguous. With 4 bases removed from V and 8 bases from J, the gap between germline ends came to 13 bases. This CDR3 spans 13 amino acids. CDR1 and CDR2 from the germline V gene are SGDLS and YYNGEE.

This chain connects TRBV30 to TRBJ1-6; D ambiguous. Germline CDR1 reads GTSNPN; CDR2 reads SVGIG (reference sequence). CDR3 length: 12 amino acids. With 2 bases removed from V and 10 bases from J, the gap between germline ends came to 9 bases. The CDR3 DNA follows: TGTGCCTGGAGTCTCCCTACCTCACCCCTCCACTTT. Amino acid sequence: CAWSLPTSPLHF. The variable domain in full, completed from reference TRBV30 and TRBJ1-6, reads SQTIHQWPATLVQPVGSPLSLECTVEGTSNPNLYWYRQAAGRGLQLLFYSVGIGQISSEVPQNLSASRPQDRQFILSSKKLLLSDSGFYLCAWSLPTSPLHFGNGTRLTVT.